Presented here are 32 T cell receptor beta chains from one specimen sequenced in a study of T and B cells in COVID-19 patients (dated by TCRdb to the early 2020s). The listed sequencing device is Illumina MiSeq. Multiplex PCR with BIOMED2 TRB-A/B primer pools was used to amplify the TRB rearrangements. In-frame beta chains were kept once TCRdb had trimmed the public reads at Q25 with fastp and called clones with MiXCR. CDR3 protein sequences are deduplicated, and each keeps its most common genes and DNA. The sample table records over 7,000 distinct CDR3 sequences; 20% to 30% of these occur just once. The top ten clonotypes cover about 6.5% of the sample. Genomic DNA extracted from blood, in amounts of about 220-500 ng, served as the starting material for amplifying TRB repertoires. Sequenced sample: blood. The receptors stem from a human donor who had recovered from COVID-19.

This clonotype was seen a few times. V is TRBV20-1 and J is TRBJ2-3; 12 nucleotides agree with TRBD2. The J segment lost 5 bases and the V segment lost 6 bases, leaving 3 bases of the junction unmatched. The CDR3 spans 13 residues. CDR1 is DFQATT, CDR2 SNEGSKA, per germline (reference sequence). CDR3 loop: CSAPGLAGDTQYF. The DNA of the CDR3 is TGCAGTGCACCGGGACTAGCGGGAGATACGCAGTATTTT.

The chain is built from TRBV4-3 and TRBJ2-5, with 7 bases lining up with TRBD1. The CDR3 extends over 14 amino acids. After removal of 3 bases from V and 4 bases from J, the junction contained 5 bases not matched to a gene. Germline assignment: CDR1 LGHNA and CDR2 YSLEER. Here the CDR3 DNA reads TGCGCCAGCAGCCATACAGGGGTTAGAGAGACCCAGTACTTC. This translates into CASSHTGVRETQYF.

This clonotype has more than one count but fewer than ten. The chain has TRBV14 and TRBJ2-3; TRBD1 matches 7 bases. V trimming: 4 bases; J trimming: 2 bases; junction bases outside the gene matches: 6. CDR3 length equals 15 residues. Germline V CDR1 and CDR2: SGHDN, FVKESK. The CDR3 sequence: CASSLRDSITDTQYF. Written as DNA, the CDR3 is TGTGCCAGCAGCCTCCGGGACAGTATCACAGATACGCAGTATTTT.

V usage is TRBV19 and J usage is TRBJ2-1; 12 bases match TRBD2. Trimming took 6 bases from V and 9 from J; bases not matched to a gene: 15. The length of the CDR3 is 17 residues. Germline CDR1 LNHDA, CDR2 SQIVND (reference sequence). This CDR3 reads CASSPSRTSGKWGEQFF. In nucleotides, the CDR3 is TGTGCCAGTAGCCCGAGCCGGACTAGCGGGAAGTGGGGTGAGCAGTTCTTC. Filled out from reference TRBV19 and TRBJ2-1, the complete variable domain reads DGGITQSPKYLFRKEGQNVTLSCEQNLNHDAMYWYRQDPGQGLRLIYYSQIVNDFQKGDIAEGYSVSREKKESFPLTVTSAQKNPTAFYLCASSPSRTSGKWGEQFFGPGTRLTVL.

The V call is TRBV28, the J call TRBJ2-1; unclear D gene. V lost 4 bases, J lost 0 bases, and 16 bases lay in between. Germline CDR1 is MDHEN and CDR2 is SYDVKM. CDR3 length equals 17 residues. CDR3 in amino acids: CASSSPSVGRSYNEQFF. The CDR3 bases are TGTGCCAGCAGTTCTCCTAGTGTGGGTCGCTCCTACAATGAGCAGTTCTTC.

This chain links TRBV6-5 with TRBJ1-2; 8 bases match TRBD1. CDR3 length: 19 residues. Unmatched junction bases numbered 15, after V lost 2 bases and J lost 1 base. CDR1 MNHEY and CDR2 SVGAGI come from the germline V gene. For the CDR3, the DNA is TGTGCCAGCAGTTACGGGCAGGGGGCCCTGCCATCCGGTAACTATGGCTACACCTTC. Translated, it gives CASSYGQGALPSGNYGYTF.

The rearrangement joins TRBV6-4 to TRBJ1-5; D is possibly TRBD1 (6 bases). CDR3 length equals 14 residues. Trimming shortened V by 3 bases and J by 3 bases, and 9 bases separated the two germline ends. CDR1 and CDR2 from the germline V gene are MRHNA and SNTAGT. The CDR3 DNA sequence: TGTGCCAGCAGTGAGGGGGCCACCAATCAGCCCCAGCATTTT. Translation: CASSEGATNQPQHF.

This clonotype came up a few times. The chain employs TRBV5-1 and TRBJ2-1; D is ambiguous. This CDR3 region has 15 residues. Germline V CDR1 and CDR2: SGHRS, YFSETQ. Trimming stripped 2 bases from V and 5 bases from J, with 14 bases between. The CDR3 loop reads CASSLERPFNNEQFF. For the CDR3, the DNA is TGCGCCAGCAGCTTAGAGAGACCCTTTAACAATGAGCAGTTCTTC.

The chain has TRBV15 and TRBJ2-1, with TRBD2 matching 12 bases. Per germline, CDR1 LNHNV and CDR2 YYDKDF (reference sequence). The CDR3 totals 17 residues. V was pared by 0 bases and J by 5 bases, with 5 bases of the junction left unmatched. CDR3 DNA: TGTGCCACCAGCAGAGAGTTGACTAGCGGGGGACACAATGAGCAGTTCTTC. Translating it yields CATSRELTSGGHNEQFF. The entire variable domain, with the rest obtained from reference TRBV15 and TRBJ2-1, is as follows: DAMVIQNPRYQVTQFGKPVTLSCSQTLNHNVMYWYQQKSSQAPKLLFHYYDKDFNNEADTPDNFQSRRPNTSFCFLDIRSPGLGDTAMYLCATSRELTSGGHNEQFFGPGTRLTVL.

The rearrangement joins TRBV7-6 to TRBJ2-2; perhaps D is TRBD1 or TRBD2 (5 bases each). The length of the CDR3 is 16 residues. In germline, CDR1 is SGHVS, CDR2 FNYEAQ. The germline V and J ends were trimmed by 4 bases and 1 base, with 13 bases remaining between them. The CDR3 DNA is TGTGCCAGCAGCTCGCCCGGGACGGTGAACACCGGGGAGCTGTTTTTT. Translated: CASSSPGTVNTGELFF. Based on the CDR3 plus reference TRBV7-6 and TRBJ2-2, the full variable domain is GAGVSQSPRYKVTKRGQDVALRCDPISGHVSLYWYRQALGQGPEFLTYFNYEAQQDKSGLPNDRFSAERPEGSISTLTIQRTEQRDSAMYRCASSSPGTVNTGELFFGEGSRLTVL.

The gene calls are TRBV6-5 and TRBJ2-7, with D maybe TRBD2 (6 bases). Between the trimmed V and J ends, which lost 5 bases and 2 bases, there was a span of 10 bases. CDR3 length equals 13 residues. Looked up from germline, CDR1 is MNHEY and CDR2 is SVGAGI. The CDR3 reads CASSTQRAYEQYF. The CDR3 DNA follows: TGTGCCAGCAGTACTCAGCGGGCCTACGAGCAGTACTTC.

This clonotype is labeled as medium-sized. The chain links TRBV6-5 to TRBJ2-5, with D unclear. V was clipped by 4 bases and J by 4 bases, with 16 bases between them. The germline V gene encodes CDR1 MNHEY and CDR2 SVGAGI. The CDR3 spans 15 residues. The CDR3 protein is CASSSPDQVLETQYF. The CDR3 DNA reads as TGTGCCAGCAGTTCTCCCGACCAGGTTTTAGAGACCCAGTACTTC.

This chain joins TRBV5-1 and TRBJ2-1, with D possibly matching TRBD1 (6 bases). The CDR3 contains 14 residues. Germline lookup yields CDR1 SGHRS and CDR2 YFSETQ. Trimming stripped 5 bases from V and 3 bases from J, with 12 bases between. The chain's CDR3 is CASSSGQNYNEQFF. Here the CDR3 DNA reads TGCGCCAGCAGTTCAGGACAGAACTACAATGAGCAGTTCTTC.

The genes are TRBV10-3 and TRBJ1-6, with D perhaps matching TRBD1 (5 bases). Looked up from germline, CDR1 is ENHRY and CDR2 is SYGVKD. This CDR3 has 17 amino acids. Trimming pared 6 bases from V and 3 bases from J, leaving 18 bases between. In DNA, the CDR3 is TGTGCCATCAGAGAAGCTTCAGGGTCGCACTATAATTCACCCCTCCACTTT. Amino acid sequence: CAIREASGSHYNSPLHF.

The chain links TRBV11-2 to TRBJ1-2; 8 positions agree with TRBD1. The CDR3 runs 13 residues. Trimming removed 1 base from V and 6 bases from J; junction bases left unmatched: 1. Germline lookup yields CDR1 SGHAT and CDR2 FQNNGV. The CDR3 spells CASSLGTGNGYTF. DNA for the CDR3: TGTGCCAGCAGCTTAGGGACAGGGAATGGCTACACCTTC.

V gene TRBV7-2 combines with J gene TRBJ2-7; 7 nucleotides agree with TRBD1. The germline CDR1 and CDR2 sequences are SGHTA and FQGNSA. CDR3 size: 15 residues. Trimming removed 5 bases from V and 2 bases from J; junction bases left unmatched: 9. The CDR3 here is CASSPGQEAPYEQYF. The DNA for the CDR3 is TGTGCCAGCAGCCCCGGACAGGAGGCCCCCTACGAGCAGTACTTC.

The chain carries TRBV20-1 and TRBJ2-2; TRBD2 agrees at 8 bases. CDR1 and CDR2 from the germline V gene are DFQATT and SNEGSKA (reference sequence). This CDR3 spans 14 amino acids. V gave up 5 bases and J gave up 6 bases; unmatched junction bases: 8. CDR3 sequence (DNA): TGCAGTGCTCTTCAAGCGGGAGTCTCCGGGGAGCTGTTTTTT. Encoded protein: CSALQAGVSGELFF.

By proportion, this clonotype is medium-sized. This chain connects TRBV29-1 to TRBJ2-6, with D unclear. V lost 7 bases to trimming and J lost 0 bases, with 7 bases between them. Germline lookup yields CDR1 SQVTM and CDR2 ANQGSEA. The CDR3 loop spans 13 amino acids. DNA for the CDR3: TGCAGCGCCAGAAACTCTGGGGCCAACGTCCTGACTTTC. Amino acid sequence: CSARNSGANVLTF.

The chain recombines TRBV11-1 with TRBJ2-1; D possibly corresponds to TRBD1 (5 bases). Between the trimmed V and J ends, which lost 5 bases and 10 bases, there was a span of 21 bases. The germline CDR1 and CDR2 sequences are SGHAT and FQDESV (reference sequence). CDR3 length: 15 residues. CDR3 DNA sequence: TGTGCCAGCAGCGGGGCAGCCCTGAGCTCCTACGAGCAGTTCTTC. Its protein is CASSGAALSSYEQFF. The variable domain in full, completed from reference TRBV11-1 and TRBJ2-1, reads EAEVAQSPRYKITEKSQAVAFWCDPISGHATLYWYRQILGQGPELLVQFQDESVVDDSQLPKDRFSAERLKGVDSTLKIQPAELGDSAMYLCASSGAALSSYEQFFGPGTRLTVL.

The V call is TRBV28, the J call TRBJ2-4; D may correspond to TRBD1 or TRBD2 (5 bases each). This CDR3 spans 17 amino acids. CDR1 and CDR2 (germline): MDHEN, SYDVKM. The V end was cut by 2 bases, the J end by 1 base, with 15 bases between. The CDR3 region is CASSLGGEGWAKNIQYF. In DNA, the CDR3 is TGTGCCAGCAGTTTAGGGGGTGAGGGGTGGGCCAAAAACATTCAGTACTTC.

This chain links TRBV12-3 or TRBV12-4 with TRBJ1-1, with 9 bases aligning to TRBD1. V shed 6 bases and J 4 bases; nucleotides not matched to a gene: 3. This CDR3 has 13 residues. CDR3 amino acids: CASRGQGATEAFF. The CDR3 region has the DNA TGTGCCAGCAGGGGACAGGGAGCCACTGAAGCTTTCTTT.

This clonotype is medium-sized by share. The chain recombines TRBV6-4 with TRBJ2-3; D remains unclear. Trimming pared 2 bases from V and 3 bases from J, leaving 6 bases between. The CDR3 has 13 amino acids. Looked up from germline, CDR1 is MRHNA and CDR2 is SNTAGT. CDR3: CASSDGNTDTQYF. Here the CDR3 DNA reads TGTGCCAGCAGTGACGGGAATACAGATACGCAGTATTTT.

This clonotype was seen a single time. CDR3 nucleotides: TGTGCCAGTAGTAAGACTAGCGGGACGGGCGGGGAGCTGTTTTTT. Amino acid sequence: CASSKTSGTGGELFF. The chain recombines TRBV19 with TRBJ2-2, with 11 nucleotides matching TRBD2. This CDR3 is 15 amino acids long. The V gene's germline CDR1 is LNHDA and CDR2 SQIVND (reference sequence). Germline trimming cut 4 bases from V and 7 bases from J; bases unmatched to any gene: 5.

This clonotype was recorded a few times. Written as DNA, the CDR3 is TGTGCCAGCAGCGAGGGGGGGGACTACAATGAGCAGTTCTTC. Protein product: CASSEGGDYNEQFF. The rearrangement uses TRBV11-2 and TRBJ2-1; possibly TRBD2 for D (7 bases). V was shortened by 5 bases and J by 3 bases, with 11 bases between the two germline ends. The CDR3 is made up of 14 amino acids. The germline gives CDR1 SGHAT, CDR2 FQNNGV.

This clonotype qualifies as medium-sized. As DNA, the CDR3 is TGTGCCAGCTCACCCGCCTACGAGCAGTACTTC. Protein: CASSPAYEQYF. The chain uses TRBV18 and TRBJ2-7; D call uncertain. CDR1 KGHSH and CDR2 LQKENI come from the germline V gene. V lost 3 bases to trimming and J lost 2 bases, with 2 bases between them. The CDR3 length is 11 residues.

Comments on this clonotype: Just one base apart from a much larger clone, this may be a read error. V gene TRBV6-5 combines with J gene TRBJ2-7, with D possibly matching TRBD2 (6 bases). V lost 8 bases, J lost 7 bases, and 15 bases lay in between. The CDR3 contains 12 residues. Germline CDR1 is MNHEY and CDR2 is SVGAGI. The CDR3 is CASGVLRGEQYF. CDR3 nucleotides: TGTGCCAGCGGGGTCCTACGGGGGGAGCAGTACTTC.

By proportion, this clonotype is medium-sized. V and J are TRBV19 and TRBJ1-4, with 7 bases lining up with TRBD1. The ends lost 6 bases at V and 1 base at J; junction bases unmatched: 2. Germline values: CDR1 LNHDA, CDR2 SQIVND (reference sequence). CDR3 size: 14 residues. The CDR3, as DNA: TGTGCCAGTAGGAGGACAGGAACTAATGAAAAACTGTTTTTT. It codes for CASRRTGTNEKLFF.

Regarding this clonotype: A much larger clone differs by one base, so this may be a read error. J is TRBJ1-6 and V is TRBV5-4; no reliable D call. Germline assignment: CDR1 SGHNT and CDR2 YYREEE (reference sequence). The CDR3 runs to 15 residues. V gave up 3 bases and J gave up 0 bases, with 7 bases separating them. The CDR3 bases are TGTGCCAGCAGCTACGGGAGCTCCTATAATTCACCCCTCCACTTT. This codes for CASSYGSSYNSPLHF.

The chain combines TRBV7-6 with TRBJ1-5; D gene uncertain. Looked up from germline, CDR1 is SGHVS and CDR2 is FNYEAQ. The CDR3 runs 15 residues. The V end lost 1 base, the J end lost 3 bases, and 10 bases lay between the germline ends. CDR3 sequence reads: CASSLESGNNQPQHF. The CDR3 DNA reads as TGTGCCAGCAGCTTAGAATCAGGTAACAATCAGCCCCAGCATTTT.

Within the sample, this clonotype is medium-sized. The rearrangement joins TRBV19 to TRBJ1-2, with D maybe TRBD1 (5 bases). This CDR3 is built from 13 residues. Trimming pared 3 bases from V and 4 bases from J, leaving 9 bases between. From germline, CDR1 is LNHDA and CDR2 SQIVND (reference sequence). CDR3 DNA sequence: TGTGCCAGTAGTATCAGTCAGGGCTATGGCTACACCTTC. This translates into CASSISQGYGYTF.

This clonotype counts as medium-sized. The CDR3 DNA sequence: TGTGCCAGCACACCGACTAGCGGGGGGATAGGTGAGCAGTTCTTC. It specifies CASTPTSGGIGEQFF. The chain is built from TRBV12-3 or TRBV12-4 and TRBJ2-1; TRBD2 aligns across 13 bases. V lost 7 bases and J lost 9; bases outside the gene matches: 9. The CDR3 is made up of 15 amino acids.

By its share, this clonotype is medium-sized (0.01 to 0.1%). This rearrangement joins TRBV19 to TRBJ1-5, with D possibly TRBD1 on 5 matching bases. The CDR3 loop spans 14 amino acids. The germline V gene encodes CDR1 LNHDA and CDR2 SQIVND (reference sequence). Trimming left V 4 bases short and J 5 bases short, with 12 bases between. The CDR3 DNA reads TGTGCCAGTAGTACAGGGAGTTCTCATCAGCCCCAGCATTTT. Amino acid sequence: CASSTGSSHQPQHF.